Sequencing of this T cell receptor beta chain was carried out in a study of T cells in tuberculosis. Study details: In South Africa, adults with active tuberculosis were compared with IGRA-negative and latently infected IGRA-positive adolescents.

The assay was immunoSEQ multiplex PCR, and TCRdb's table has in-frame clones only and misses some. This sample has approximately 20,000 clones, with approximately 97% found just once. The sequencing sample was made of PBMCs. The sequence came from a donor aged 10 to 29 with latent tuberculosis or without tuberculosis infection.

Here the CDR3 DNA reads TGTGCCAGTAAACGGCAGGGGAGCTCCTACGAGCAGTACTTC. Translated: CASKRQGSSYEQYF. The genes are TRBV19 and TRBJ2-7, with D possibly TRBD1 on 6 matching bases. Germline CDR1 and CDR2: LNHDA and SQIVND (reference sequence). The CDR3 sequence is 14 residues long. V shed 7 bases and J shed 0 bases, with 13 bases lying between them.